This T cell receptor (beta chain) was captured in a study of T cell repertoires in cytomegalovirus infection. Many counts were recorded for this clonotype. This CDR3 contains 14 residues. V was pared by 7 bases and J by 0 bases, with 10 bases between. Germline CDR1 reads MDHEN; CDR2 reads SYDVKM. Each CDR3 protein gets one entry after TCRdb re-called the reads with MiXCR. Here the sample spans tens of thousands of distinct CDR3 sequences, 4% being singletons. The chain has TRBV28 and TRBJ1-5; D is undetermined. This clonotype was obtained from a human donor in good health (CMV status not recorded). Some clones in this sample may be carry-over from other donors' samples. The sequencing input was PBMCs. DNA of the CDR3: TGTGCCAGCAAATCTGGCGATAGCAATCAGCCCCAGCATTTT. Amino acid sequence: CASKSGDSNQPQHF.